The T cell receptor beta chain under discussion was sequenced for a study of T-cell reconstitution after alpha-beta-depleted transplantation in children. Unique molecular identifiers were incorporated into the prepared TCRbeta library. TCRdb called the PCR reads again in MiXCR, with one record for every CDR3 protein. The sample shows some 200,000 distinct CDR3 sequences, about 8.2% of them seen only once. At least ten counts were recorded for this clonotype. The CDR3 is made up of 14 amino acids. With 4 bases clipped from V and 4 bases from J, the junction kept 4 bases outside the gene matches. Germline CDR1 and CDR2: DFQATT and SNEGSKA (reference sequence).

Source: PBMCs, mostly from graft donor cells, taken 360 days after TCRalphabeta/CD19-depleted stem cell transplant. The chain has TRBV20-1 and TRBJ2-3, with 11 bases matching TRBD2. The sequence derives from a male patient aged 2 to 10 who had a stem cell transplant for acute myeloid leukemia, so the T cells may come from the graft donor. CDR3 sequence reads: CSATLAGGADTQYF. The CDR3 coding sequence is TGCAGTGCTACCCTAGCGGGGGGCGCAGATACGCAGTATTTT.